The present TCR beta chain was sequenced within a study of CD8+CD57+ T cells in acquired aplastic anemia. Study-level points and caveats: Simpson's diversity of CD8+ cells was not significantly different in patients compared with controls.

Comment on this clonotype: No antigen is known for it.

This CDR3 is built from 16 residues. In germline, CDR1 is LNHNV, CDR2 YYDKDF (reference sequence). V dropped 8 bases and J dropped 1; count of bases not matched to a gene: 13. Patients chosen for sequencing had CD8+CD57+ cells that had expanded, as shown by flow cytometry. Patient blood was sampled before any therapy had been received. Genomic DNA provided the template from which TCR beta VDJ and CDR3 profiles were obtained. Each CDR3 protein gets one entry after TCRdb re-called the reads with MiXCR. In the table there are around 190,000 distinct CDR3 sequences, 48% of which are singletons. Source material: sorted CD4+, CD8+, or CD8+CD57+ T cells (not recorded which) from PBMCs. The chain is built from TRBV15 and TRBJ2-5, with 7 positions matching TRBD1. This clonotype originated in a human donor with aplastic anemia. The DNA for the CDR3 is TGTGCCACCCGTGAGACAGGGCCGACAACCCAAGAGACCCAGTACTTC. As protein: CATRETGPTTQETQYF. Based on the CDR3 plus reference TRBV15 and TRBJ2-5, the full variable domain is DAMVIQNPRYQVTQFGKPVTLSCSQTLNHNVMYWYQQKSSQAPKLLFHYYDKDFNNEADTPDNFQSRRPNTSFCFLDIRSPGLGDTAMYLCATRETGPTTQETQYFGPGTRLLVL.